This passage covers 4 T cell receptor beta chains from one sample sequenced in a study of T-cell reconstitution after alpha-beta-depleted transplantation in children. Preparation of the TCRbeta library used unique molecular identifiers. TCRdb independently ran MiXCR on the PCR reads; one entry per CDR3 protein. The profile shows roughly 500,000 distinct CDR3 sequences, about 31% of them singletons. This specimen was PBMCs from the stem cell graft donor, taken from the stem cell graft. These receptors were taken from a human donor who donated a stem cell graft to a child with aplastic anemia.

The sample holds a few counts of this clonotype. V and J are TRBV5-4 and TRBJ2-5, with unresolved D. V was cut by 0 bases and J by 3 bases, with 6 bases left in between. Germline assignment: CDR1 SGHNT and CDR2 YYREEE (reference sequence). The CDR3 is 13 residues long. DNA of the CDR3: TGTGCCAGCAGCTTGGATCCAGAAGAGACCCAGTACTTC. Protein sequence: CASSLDPEETQYF.

This clonotype has ten or more counts. The chain uses TRBV7-2 and TRBJ2-7, with D possibly being TRBD2 (6 bases). Germline assignment: CDR1 SGHTA and CDR2 FQGNSA. Trimming cost V 5 bases and J 2 bases, with 16 bases left between them. This CDR3 is built from 15 residues. This chain's CDR3 is CASSLQPTRTYEQYV. The CDR3 DNA sequence: TGTGCCAGCAGCCTTCAACCGACTAGAACCTACGAGCAGTACGTC.

This clonotype was found once. V and J are TRBV12-3 or TRBV12-4 and TRBJ2-1, with 9 bases matching TRBD2. CDR3 size: 16 residues. With 4 bases clipped from V and 0 bases from J, the junction kept 4 bases outside the gene matches. Here the CDR3 reads CASSSGTSTSYNEQFF. DNA of the CDR3: TGTGCCAGCAGTTCCGGGACTAGCACCTCCTACAATGAGCAGTTCTTC.

The table lists this clonotype with a few counts. CDR3 in amino acids: CASSQRSVGGYTF. DNA for the CDR3: TGCGCCAGCAGCCAAAGATCGGTCGGTGGCTACACCTTC. The rearrangement joins TRBV4-3 to TRBJ1-2, with D hard to call. The CDR3 has 13 amino acids. V was shortened by 2 bases and J by 7 bases, with 11 bases between the two germline ends. CDR1 is LGHNA and CDR2 is YSLEER in the germline V gene.